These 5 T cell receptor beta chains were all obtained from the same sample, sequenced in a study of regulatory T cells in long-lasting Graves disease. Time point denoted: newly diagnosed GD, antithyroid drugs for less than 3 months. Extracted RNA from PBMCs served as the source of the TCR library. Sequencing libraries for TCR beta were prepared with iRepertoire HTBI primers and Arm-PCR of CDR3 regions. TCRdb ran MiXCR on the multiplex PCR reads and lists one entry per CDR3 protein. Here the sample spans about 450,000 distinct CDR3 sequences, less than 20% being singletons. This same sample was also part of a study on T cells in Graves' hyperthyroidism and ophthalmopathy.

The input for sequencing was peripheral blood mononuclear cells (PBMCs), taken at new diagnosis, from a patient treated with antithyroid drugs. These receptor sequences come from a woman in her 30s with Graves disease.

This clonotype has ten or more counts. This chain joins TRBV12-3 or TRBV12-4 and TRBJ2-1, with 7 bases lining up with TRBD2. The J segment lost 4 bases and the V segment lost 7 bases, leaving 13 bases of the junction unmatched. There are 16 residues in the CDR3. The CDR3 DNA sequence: TGTGCCAGCAATCTAGGGAGGGCCGGTAAATACAATGAGCAGTTCTTC. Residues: CASNLGRAGKYNEQFF.

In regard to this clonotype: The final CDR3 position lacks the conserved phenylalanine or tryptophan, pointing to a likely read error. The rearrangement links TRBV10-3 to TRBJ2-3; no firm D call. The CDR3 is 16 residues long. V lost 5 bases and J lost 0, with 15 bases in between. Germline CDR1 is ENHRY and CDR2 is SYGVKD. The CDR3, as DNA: TGTGCCATCAGTACAGACCTTGCTGGGAGCACAGATACGCAGTATCTT. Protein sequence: CAISTDLAGSTDTQYL.

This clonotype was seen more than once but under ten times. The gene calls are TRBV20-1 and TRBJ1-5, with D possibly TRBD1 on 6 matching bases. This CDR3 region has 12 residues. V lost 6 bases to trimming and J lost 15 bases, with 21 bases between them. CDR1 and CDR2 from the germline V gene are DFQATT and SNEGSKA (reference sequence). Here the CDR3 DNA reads TGCAGTGCAAGGGCGGACAGTATATTATCGCATTTT. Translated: CSARADSILSHF.

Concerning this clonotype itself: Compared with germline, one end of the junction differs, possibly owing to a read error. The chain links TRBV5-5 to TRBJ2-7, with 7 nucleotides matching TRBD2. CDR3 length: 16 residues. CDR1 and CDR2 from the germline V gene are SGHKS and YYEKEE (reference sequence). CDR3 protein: CASSQDTGGPYYEQYF. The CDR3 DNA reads TGCGCCAGCAGCCAAGATACGGGAGGACCCTATTACGAGCAGTACTTC.

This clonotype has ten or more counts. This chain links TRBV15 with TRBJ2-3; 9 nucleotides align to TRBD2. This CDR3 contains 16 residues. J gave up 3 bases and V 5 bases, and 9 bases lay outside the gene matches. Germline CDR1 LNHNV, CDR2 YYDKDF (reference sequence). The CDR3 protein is CATSGGGGAATDTQYF. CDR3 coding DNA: TGTGCCACCAGCGGCGGGGGGGGAGCAGCAACAGATACGCAGTATTTT.